The 21 T cell receptor beta chains listed next were all sequenced from one sample in a study of CD8+ T cells in alopecia areata. Extracted from the samples, RNA was reverse transcribed into cDNA to serve as the sequencing template. Libraries were prepared by immunoSEQ multiplex PCR; TCRdb keeps only in-frame clonotypes and omits some of them. This table holds 140,000 or so clones, 40% to 55% found once. This specimen consisted of CD4+ T cells sorted from blood, obtained at week 0. The receptors were gathered from a human donor with alopecia areata.

This chain links TRBV30 with TRBJ2-1, with 8 bases matching TRBD2. Germline V gene lookup returns CDR1 GTSNPN and CDR2 SVGIG (reference sequence). V trimming: 5 bases; J trimming: 2 bases; junction bases outside the gene matches: 8. The CDR3 is 15 amino acids. Written as DNA, the CDR3 is TGTGCCTGGTCAACTAGCGGAGGCCCCTACAATGAGCAGTTCTTC. It translates to CAWSTSGGPYNEQFF.

A few counts support this clone. The chain links TRBV7-3 to TRBJ2-5, with D perhaps matching TRBD2 (6 bases). CDR1 SGHTA and CDR2 FQGTGA come from the germline V gene. Trimming stripped 1 base from V and 5 bases from J, with 14 bases between. The CDR3 totals 15 residues. The CDR3 nucleotides are TGTGCCAGCAGCTTAAAACCGGGAGCGCTGGAGACCCAGTACTTC. Protein sequence: CASSLKPGALETQYF.

The gene calls are TRBV7-9 and TRBJ1-2; no definite D call. The CDR3 covers 13 residues. Germline V lookup: CDR1 SEHNR, CDR2 FQNEAQ (reference sequence). Trimming left V 6 bases short and J 3 bases short, with 11 bases between. The CDR3 loop is CASSLLPDYGYTF. In DNA form, the CDR3 reads TGTGCCAGCAGTCTCCTTCCGGACTATGGCTACACCTTC.

The rearrangement uses TRBV2 and TRBJ2-2; 8 positions agree with TRBD2. The CDR3 totals 16 residues. CDR1 is SNHLY and CDR2 is FYNNEI in the germline V gene. V was clipped by 5 bases and J by 4 bases; unmatched bases: 9. The CDR3 DNA reads TGTGCCAGCAGTAGCCGGGGACTAGAGGGCACCGGGGAGCTGTTTTTT. Its translation: CASSSRGLEGTGELFF.

The CDR3 nucleotides are TGTGCCTGGGGACAGAGCACAGATACGCAGTATTTT. Protein: CAWGQSTDTQYF. J is TRBJ2-3 and V is TRBV30; possibly TRBD1 for D (6 bases). V lost 5 bases and J 0 bases, leaving 6 bases between the germline ends. This CDR3 has 12 residues. The germline gives CDR1 GTSNPN, CDR2 SVGIG (reference sequence).

The V gene is TRBV7-8, the J gene TRBJ2-3, with TRBD2 as a possible D gene (5 bases). This CDR3 comprises 17 residues. CDR1 and CDR2 from the germline V gene are SGHVS and FQNEAQ. Trimming took off 0 bases at V and 4 bases at J, with 17 bases between the two ends. The CDR3 bases are TGTGCCAGCAGCTTAGCGGGAGCCCGTTTGTTAGCAGATACGCAGTATTTT. Translated, it gives CASSLAGARLLADTQYF. Based on the CDR3 plus reference TRBV7-8 and TRBJ2-3, the full variable domain is GAGVSQSPRYKVAKRGQDVALRCDPISGHVSLFWYQQALGQGPEFLTYFQNEAQLDKSGLPSDRFFAERPEGSVSTLKIQRTQQEDSAVYLCASSLAGARLLADTQYFGPGTRLTVL.

This chain connects TRBV6-5 to TRBJ2-2; tentatively, D is TRBD1 or TRBD2 (5 bases each). The germline V and J ends were trimmed by 7 bases and 5 bases, with 14 bases remaining between them. The CDR3 is 14 residues long. Germline-derived CDR1 and CDR2 are MNHEY and SVGAGI. CDR3 sequence reads: CASNREGVTGELFF. CDR3 DNA sequence: TGTGCCAGCAATCGGGAAGGGGTTACCGGGGAGCTGTTTTTT.

Comment on this clone: This sample includes further DNA sequences coding for the same CDR3. The rearrangement joins TRBV4-3 to TRBJ2-5; D is undetermined. V dropped 0 bases and J dropped 5 bases, with 7 bases sitting between them. CDR3 length equals 13 residues. Germline V lookup: CDR1 LGHNA, CDR2 YSLEER. The CDR3 loop is CASSQDRRETQYF. The CDR3 nucleotides read TGCGCCAGCAGCCAAGATCGGCGGGAGACCCAGTACTTC.

On this clone itself: Mismatch with germline at one junction end may stem from a read error. The rearrangement uses TRBV30 and TRBJ2-7; D possibly matches TRBD1 or TRBD2 (6 bases each). The CDR3 consists of 15 residues. Germline CDR1 reads GTSNPN; CDR2 reads SVGIG (reference sequence). The CDR3 region has the DNA TGTGCCTGGAAGGAGGGGTACAGGGTCTCCGACGAGCAGTACTTC. Translating it yields CAWKEGYRVSDEQYF. The whole variable domain, filled in from reference TRBV30 and TRBJ2-7, reads SQTIHQWPATLVQPVGSPLSLECTVEGTSNPNLYWYRQAAGRGLQLLFYSVGIGQISSEVPQNLSASRPQDRQFILSSKKLLLSDSGFYLCAWKEGYRVSDEQYFGPGTRLTVT.

J is TRBJ2-1 and V is TRBV30, with D maybe TRBD1 (5 bases). With 5 bases removed from V and 9 bases from J, the gap between germline ends came to 14 bases. CDR3 length equals 12 residues. Germline V gene sequence: CDR1 GTSNPN, CDR2 SVGIG (reference sequence). CDR3 bases: TGTGCCTGGGGCCAAACCCAGGGTGAGCAGTTCTTC. Translated: CAWGQTQGEQFF.

The J gene is TRBJ2-1, the V gene TRBV29-1; 13 positions agree with TRBD2. Germline CDR1 is SQVTM and CDR2 is ANQGSEA. The CDR3 length is 14 residues. V shed 4 bases and J 8 bases; nucleotides not matched to a gene: 5. CDR3 DNA: TGCAGCGTTGCTGGGACTAGCGGGATCCATGAGCAGTTCTTC. Translating gives CSVAGTSGIHEQFF.

V is TRBV14 and J is TRBJ2-1; 14 bases fit TRBD2. Germline V gene data show CDR1 as SGHDN and CDR2 as FVKESK. The junction had 9 bases not matched to a gene; V was cut back by 5 bases and J by 9 bases. The CDR3 length is 16 residues. CDR3 residues: CASSGAGTSGSGEQFF. For the CDR3, the DNA is TGTGCCAGCAGCGGCGCTGGGACTAGCGGGAGTGGTGAGCAGTTCTTC.

The chain is built from TRBV15 and TRBJ2-2; possible D gene TRBD2, 5 bases. The CDR3 extends over 14 amino acids. V was cut by 5 bases and J by 2 bases, with 9 bases left in between. Germline assignment: CDR1 LNHNV and CDR2 YYDKDF (reference sequence). CDR3 region: CATSWRQNTGELFF. As DNA, the CDR3 is TGTGCCACCAGCTGGAGGCAAAACACCGGGGAGCTGTTTTTT. The whole variable domain, filled in from reference TRBV15 and TRBJ2-2, reads DAMVIQNPRYQVTQFGKPVTLSCSQTLNHNVMYWYQQKSSQAPKLLFHYYDKDFNNEADTPDNFQSRRPNTSFCFLDIRSPGLGDTAMYLCATSWRQNTGELFFGEGSRLTVL.

This clone was detected a few times. This sample also contains other DNA sequences that code for the same CDR3. This chain links TRBV29-1 with TRBJ2-5; 12 nucleotides line up with TRBD2. V dropped 5 bases and J dropped 2; count of bases not matched to a gene: 3. The CDR3 runs to 14 residues. Germline values: CDR1 SQVTM, CDR2 ANQGSEA. CDR3: CSVSLAGGQETQYF. CDR3 coding DNA: TGCAGCGTTTCACTAGCGGGAGGACAAGAGACCCAGTACTTC.

This clone turned up a few times. The chain uses TRBV6-4 and TRBJ1-1; perhaps TRBD1 as D (5 bases). From germline, CDR1 is MRHNA and CDR2 SNTAGT. Trimming took 2 bases from V and 10 from J, leaving 11 bases between them. The CDR3 runs 12 residues. The CDR3 DNA reads TGTGCCAGCAGTGACACTGGGGGACGAGCTTTCTTT. Protein: CASSDTGGRAFF.

This clone has just one count. CDR3 bases: TGTGCCAGCAGTTTGCGGGGTCCCTACGAGCAGTACTTC. Translation gives CASSLRGPYEQYF. This chain uses TRBV27 with TRBJ2-7, with a weak D call TRBD2 (6 bases). The CDR3 covers 13 residues. Looked up from germline, CDR1 is MNHEY and CDR2 is SMNVEV (reference sequence). Trimming took 3 bases from V and 2 from J, leaving 8 bases between them.

This clone has more than one count but fewer than ten. The genes are TRBV2 and TRBJ1-2; tentatively, D is TRBD1 (6 bases). The CDR3 sequence is 15 residues long. Trimming took off 4 bases at V and 4 bases at J, with 16 bases between the two ends. Germline-derived CDR1 and CDR2 are SNHLY and FYNNEI. CDR3 sequence reads: CASSVEAGDPYGYTF. The CDR3 DNA reads as TGTGCCAGCAGTGTGGAGGCAGGGGATCCCTATGGCTACACCTTC.

The chain couples TRBV9 to TRBJ1-2; D call uncertain. With 3 bases removed from V and 2 bases from J, the gap between germline ends came to 14 bases. CDR1 and CDR2 (germline): SGDLS, YYNGEE. The CDR3 consists of 15 residues. Written as DNA, the CDR3 is TGTGCCAGCAGCGAGCGGAGTGCGGGAAACTATGGCTACACCTTC. As protein: CASSERSAGNYGYTF.

The rearrangement joins TRBV2 to TRBJ2-7; D remains unclear. There are 12 residues in the CDR3. The V gene lost 4 bases and the J gene lost 3 bases, with 7 bases spanning the gap. Germline assignment: CDR1 SNHLY and CDR2 FYNNEI. The CDR3 coding sequence is TGTGCCAGCAGTGTAGGGAACTACGAGCAGTACTTC. Translation: CASSVGNYEQYF.

The V gene is TRBV30, the J gene TRBJ2-1; a possible D gene is TRBD2 (6 bases). Germline loops: CDR1 GTSNPN, CDR2 SVGIG (reference sequence). The CDR3 is 17 amino acids. V lost 0 bases and J lost 4, with 19 bases in between. The CDR3 DNA is TGTGCCTGGAGTGTTGGCGTCGGGACTGGAGATTACAATGAGCAGTTCTTC. Translation gives CAWSVGVGTGDYNEQFF.

In this sample, this clone turned up a few times. The V call is TRBV7-3, the J call TRBJ2-5; TRBD2 might be the D (6 bases). From germline, CDR1 is SGHTA and CDR2 FQGTGA. Deletions cut 5 bases from V and 5 bases from J, with 12 bases between. CDR3 length: 13 residues. In DNA, the CDR3 is TGTGCCAGCAGCGGAGGGCCCCGGGAGACCCAGTACTTC. This sequence encodes CASSGGPRETQYF. The full variable domain, its missing parts supplied by reference TRBV7-3 and TRBJ2-5, is GAGVSQTPSNKVTEKGKYVELRCDPISGHTALYWYRQSLGQGPEFLIYFQGTGAADDSGLPNDRFFAVRPEGSVSTLKIQRTERGDSAVYLCASSGGPRETQYFGPGTRLLVL.